Described below is a single T cell receptor (beta chain) sequence and its context. Germline V gene sequence: CDR1 MNHNY, CDR2 SVGAGI (reference sequence). V was pared by 2 bases and J by 5 bases, with 7 bases between. This CDR3 is built from 12 residues. TCRdb used MiXCR to reprocess the 5' RACE reads, holding one entry per CDR3 protein. The sample lists fewer than 40,000 distinct CDR3 sequences; approximately 24% were seen once. The chain uses TRBV6-6 and TRBJ2-7; D not certain. The TCR comes from a female donor with breast cancer. Sequenced: memory CD4+ T cells sorted from blood. As to subset: memory CD4+ T cells, CD4+CD45RO+CD25-. The CDR3 region is CASSYRNHEQYF. The CDR3 DNA follows: TGTGCCAGCAGTTACAGGAACCACGAGCAGTACTTC.